This T cell receptor (beta chain) was recovered during a study of T cell responses to AZD1222 COVID-19 vaccine. The length of the CDR3 is 15 residues. Germline-derived CDR1 and CDR2 are KGHSH and LQKENI. Trimming stripped 0 bases from V and 7 bases from J, with 12 bases between. The repertoire was sequenced with immunoSEQ multiplex PCR; TCRdb's copy has only in-frame clones and lacks some. The sample includes about 120,000 clones, 85% to 90% of them seen just once. On this clone itself: Its target is unknown.

Findings of the study overall: Targets within unmutated variant regions were reportedly found for nearly half of spike-specific TCRs. Breadth and depth of Spike-specific TCRs rose after two AZD1222 doses.

The chain has TRBV18 and TRBJ2-2; D perhaps matches TRBD1 (7 bases). The sequence was collected from an adult in good health. Here the sequenced sample was peripheral blood, taken on day 0 of AZD1222 vaccination. The CDR3 nucleotides read TGTGCCAGCTCACCACCGGAGGGGGCAGGCGGGGAGCTGTTTTTT. It yields the protein CASSPPEGAGGELFF. Supplemented by reference TRBV18 and TRBJ2-2, the full variable domain reads NAGVMQNPRHLVRRRGQEARLRCSPMKGHSHVYWYRQLPEEGLKFMVYLQKENIIDESGMPKERFSAEFPKEGPSILRIQQVVRGDSAAYFCASSPPEGAGGELFFGEGSRLTVL.